This T cell receptor beta chain appears in the sequencing data of a study of CD8+ T cells in alopecia areata. Stated treatment: oral pan-JAK inhibitor, 5-10 mg twice daily. CDR1 and CDR2 from the germline V gene are MGHRA and YSYEKL. The CDR3 is made up of 14 amino acids. Losses at the gene ends were 1 base for V and 5 bases for J; bases not matched to a gene: 2. Extracted RNA was reverse transcribed, and the resulting cDNA served as sequencing template. Sequencing was performed with immunoSEQ multiplex PCR; in TCRdb, only in-frame clones are kept and a portion is missing. This table holds about 140,000 clones, approximately 90% found once.

The chain has TRBV4-1 and TRBJ1-1, with 9 bases fitting TRBD1. The clonotype originates from a human donor with alopecia areata. The material sequenced was CD8+ T cells sorted from blood, taken at week 4, from a patient treated with tofacitinib. CDR3 bases: TGCGCCAGCAGCCAAGTGGGGACAGGGACTGAAGCTTTCTTT. Its protein product is CASSQVGTGTEAFF.